The source of this T cell receptor (beta chain) is a study of T cells after yellow fever vaccination. In the study overall: The fractions with low cell numbers were processed using SMART-Seq v4 Ultra Low Input.

From the 5' RACE reads, TCRdb called clonotypes with MiXCR, one entry per CDR3 protein. Of about 260,000 distinct CDR3 sequences listed, 10% to 15% are singletons. Regarding the study as a whole: Weaker, the secondary response had a peak occurring faster, on day 5 versus 15. Of the clonotypes, a small share occurred in both CD4 and CD8 compartments.

CDR3 size: 13 residues. Germline trimming cut 5 bases from V and 1 base from J; bases unmatched to any gene: 4. Germline-derived CDR1 and CDR2 are DFQATT and SNEGSKA (reference sequence). This clonotype was counted only a few times. Its antigen is unidentified. The source is a man aged 25-45 years who received the YFV17D yellow fever vaccine. The chain combines TRBV20-1 with TRBJ2-7; 8 bases agree with TRBD2. This specimen consisted of CD4+ T cells sorted from PBMCs, obtained 45 days after the yellow fever booster vaccination. The CDR3, as DNA: TGCAGTGCTGAAAGCGGGAGTTCCTACGAGCAGTACTTC. Its protein is CSAESGSSYEQYF.